The T cell receptor (beta chain) described here comes from a study of blood T cell repertoires in COVID-19. Study context: The study drew acute and convalescent COVID-19 samples from the United States, Italy and Spain. Sample material is recorded as cDNA or gDNA derived from T cells, B-cell-depleted T cells, or PBMCs.

This clone was counted once. Germline-derived CDR1 and CDR2 are SGHNT and YYREEE (reference sequence). This CDR3 is built from 16 residues. Trimming took 4 bases from V and 0 from J; bases not matched to a gene: 6. TCRdb keeps only in-frame clones here, not all; method: immunoSEQ multiplex PCR. This sample has roughly 380,000 clones, with more than 70% found just once. Across about two dozen US areas, participants ranged in age from 18 to 89 years. Clinical histories supplied by participants themselves formed the basis of cohort assignment. The sequencing sample was made of PBMCs or T cells enriched from blood (not recorded which). The origin of this receptor is a man younger than 45 who had recovered from COVID-19. The chain is built from TRBV5-4 and TRBJ1-4; TRBD1 aligns across 7 bases. The CDR3 region is CASSMGQSATNEKLFF. In nucleotides, the CDR3 is TGTGCCAGCAGCATGGGACAGTCTGCAACTAATGAAAAACTGTTTTTT.